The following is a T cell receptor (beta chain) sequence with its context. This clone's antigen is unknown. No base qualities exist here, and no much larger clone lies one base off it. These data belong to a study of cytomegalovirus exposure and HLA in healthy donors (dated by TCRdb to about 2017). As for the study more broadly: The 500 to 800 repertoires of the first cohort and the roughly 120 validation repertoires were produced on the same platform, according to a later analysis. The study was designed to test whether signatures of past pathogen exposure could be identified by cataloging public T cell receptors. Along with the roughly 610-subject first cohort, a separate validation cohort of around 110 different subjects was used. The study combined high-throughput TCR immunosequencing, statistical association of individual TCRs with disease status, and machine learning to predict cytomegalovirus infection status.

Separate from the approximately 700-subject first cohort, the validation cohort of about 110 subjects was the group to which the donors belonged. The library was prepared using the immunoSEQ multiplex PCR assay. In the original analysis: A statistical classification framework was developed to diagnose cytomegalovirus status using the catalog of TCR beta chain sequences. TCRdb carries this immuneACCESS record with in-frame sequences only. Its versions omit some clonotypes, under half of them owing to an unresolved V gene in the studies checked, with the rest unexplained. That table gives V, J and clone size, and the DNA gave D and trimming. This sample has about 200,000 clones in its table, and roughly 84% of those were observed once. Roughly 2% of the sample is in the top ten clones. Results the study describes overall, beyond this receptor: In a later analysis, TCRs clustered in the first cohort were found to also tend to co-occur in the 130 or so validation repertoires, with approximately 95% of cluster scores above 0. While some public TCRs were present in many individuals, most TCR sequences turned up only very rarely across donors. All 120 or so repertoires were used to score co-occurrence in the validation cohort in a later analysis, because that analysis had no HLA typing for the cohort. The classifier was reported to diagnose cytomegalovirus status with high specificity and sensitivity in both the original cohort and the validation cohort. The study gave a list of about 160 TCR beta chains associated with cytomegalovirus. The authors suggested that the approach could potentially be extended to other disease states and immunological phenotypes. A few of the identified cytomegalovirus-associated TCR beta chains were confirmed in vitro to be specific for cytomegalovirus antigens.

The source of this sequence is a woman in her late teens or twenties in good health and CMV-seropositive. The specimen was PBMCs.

The DNA reads as follows: TGTGCCAGCAGTGCGTTCCGGGGGTTGATAACCTTC. It translates as CASSAFRGLITF. The V and J segments used are TRBV27 and TRBJ1-2; perhaps TRBD1 is the D gene, with 5 bases matching. From cysteine to phenylalanine, the CDR3 is 12 amino acids long. Only CDR3 DNA is held: 36 bases, read in frame from base 1. Taken from the germline V gene (reference sequence), the CDR1 and CDR2 loops are MNHEY and SMNVEV. Trimming removed 5 bases from V and 14 bases from J, leaving 18 bases between the germline ends.